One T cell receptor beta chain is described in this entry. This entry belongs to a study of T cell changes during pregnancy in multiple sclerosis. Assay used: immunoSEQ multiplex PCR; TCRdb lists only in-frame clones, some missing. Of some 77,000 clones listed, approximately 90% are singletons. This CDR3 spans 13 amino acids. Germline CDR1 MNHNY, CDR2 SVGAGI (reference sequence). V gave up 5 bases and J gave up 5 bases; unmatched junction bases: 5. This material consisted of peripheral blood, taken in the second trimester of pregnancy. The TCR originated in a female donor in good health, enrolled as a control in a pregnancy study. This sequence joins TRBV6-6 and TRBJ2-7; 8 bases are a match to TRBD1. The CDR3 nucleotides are TGTGCCAGCAGTCGGGACAGGTTCGACGAGCAGTACTTC. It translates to CASSRDRFDEQYF.